Following are 26 T cell receptor beta chains from one sample sequenced in a study of T cell responses to AZD1222 COVID-19 vaccine. Assay: immunoSEQ multiplex PCR; the TCRdb copy retains only in-frame clones and omits some. The sample records 99,000 or so clones, 80% to 90% being singletons. The material sequenced was peripheral blood, taken on day 0 of AZD1222 vaccination. The origin of the receptors is an adult in good health.

CDR3 DNA: TGTGCCAGCAGCTCCCCACAGGGCCTATTGGGCTACACCTTC. This codes for CASSSPQGLLGYTF. The rearrangement links TRBV7-2 to TRBJ1-2; TRBD1 is a possible D gene (6 bases). Germline CDR1 reads SGHTA; CDR2 reads FQGNSA. Trimming cost V 4 bases and J 8 bases, with 17 bases left between them. The CDR3 runs to 14 residues.

The chain recombines TRBV7-2 with TRBJ2-4; D possibly corresponds to TRBD2 (6 bases). V dropped 1 base and J dropped 0 bases, with 13 bases sitting between them. Germline CDR1 SGHTA, CDR2 FQGNSA. The CDR3 runs to 17 residues. CDR3 loop: CASSLEKRVLAKNIQYF. The CDR3 coding sequence is TGTGCCAGCAGCTTAGAGAAGCGGGTACTAGCCAAAAACATTCAGTACTTC. The variable domain in full, with the rest retrieved from reference TRBV7-2 and TRBJ2-4, is GAGVSQSPSNKVTEKGKDVELRCDPISGHTALYWYRQSLGQGLEFLIYFQGNSAPDKSGLPSDRFSAERTGGSVSTLTIQRTQQEDSAVYLCASSLEKRVLAKNIQYFGAGTRLSVL.

V is TRBV3-1 (or the pseudogene TRBV3-2) and J is TRBJ1-2; 7 nucleotides align to TRBD1. Germline CDR1 and CDR2: LGHDT and YNNKEL (reference sequence). CDR3 size: 13 residues. Trimming at V came to 0 bases and at J to 8 bases, leaving 3 bases not matched to a gene. CDR3 sequence reads: CASSQEGGRGYTF. The DNA for the CDR3 is TGTGCCAGCAGCCAAGAAGGGGGCCGAGGCTACACCTTC.

This sequence joins TRBV7-2 and TRBJ2-3; 9 nucleotides agree with TRBD2. V trimming: 1 base; J trimming: 4 bases; junction bases outside the gene matches: 6. The length of the CDR3 is 16 residues. The germline CDR1 and CDR2 sequences are SGHTA and FQGNSA. CDR3 residues: CASSLVSGRLPDTQYF. DNA of the CDR3: TGTGCCAGCAGCTTAGTTAGCGGGAGACTTCCAGATACGCAGTATTTT. Filled out from reference TRBV7-2 and TRBJ2-3, the complete variable domain reads GAGVSQSPSNKVTEKGKDVELRCDPISGHTALYWYRQSLGQGLEFLIYFQGNSAPDKSGLPSDRFSAERTGGSVSTLTIQRTQQEDSAVYLCASSLVSGRLPDTQYFGPGTRLTVL.

The chain carries TRBV7-7 and TRBJ2-7; D gene uncertain. CDR3 length: 15 amino acids. CDR1 is SSHAT and CDR2 is FNYEAQ in the germline V gene (reference sequence). V gave up 4 bases and J gave up 3 bases, with 16 bases separating them. The DNA of the CDR3 is TGTGCCAGCAGCTCCAAGCTAGGTACGGACTACGAGCAGTACTTC. It encodes CASSSKLGTDYEQYF.

CDR3: CASSQDARGPGYEQYF. The CDR3 bases are TGTGCCAGCAGCCAAGATGCCCGGGGGCCGGGCTACGAGCAGTACTTC. V is TRBV3-1 (or the pseudogene TRBV3-2) and J is TRBJ2-7; perhaps D is TRBD1 or TRBD2 (6 bases each). Between the trimmed V and J ends, which lost 0 bases and 3 bases, there was a span of 15 bases. The germline CDR1 and CDR2 sequences are LGHDT and YNNKEL (reference sequence). CDR3 size: 16 residues.

The chain combines TRBV4-3 with TRBJ1-3; D is unclear. The CDR3 is made up of 19 amino acids. V lost 1 base and J lost 2, with 21 bases in between. Germline V gene sequence: CDR1 LGHNA, CDR2 YSLEER. CDR3 nucleotides: TGCGCCAGCAGCCAAGCCCCCTTTATCGACCCAACCACTGGAAACACCATATATTTT. Translated: CASSQAPFIDPTTGNTIYF.

The genes are TRBV6-2 or TRBV6-3 and TRBJ2-4; D not resolved. Germline CDR1 and CDR2: MNHEY and SVGEGT. V was clipped by 4 bases and J by 0 bases, with 10 bases between them. There are 15 residues in the CDR3. The CDR3 region has the DNA TGTGCCAGCAGTTTACAGATGGTAGCCAAAAACATTCAGTACTTC. Translation gives CASSLQMVAKNIQYF.

V usage is TRBV6-5 and J usage is TRBJ2-7; possible D gene TRBD2, 7 bases. The germline CDR1 and CDR2 sequences are MNHEY and SVGAGI. The CDR3 is 12 residues long. The V end lost 11 bases, the J end lost 3 bases, and 14 bases lay between the germline ends. The DNA for the CDR3 is TGTGCCGGGGGGGACATCCACTACGAGCAGTACTTC. Its translation: CAGGDIHYEQYF.

The chain uses TRBV21-1 and TRBJ1-6. TRBV21-1 is reported as a pseudogene. This CDR3 contains 13 residues. CDR3 loop: CASHLGRGSPLHF. The CDR3 bases are TGTGCCAGCCACCTCGGACGGGGCTCACCCCTCCACTTT.

The genes are TRBV18 and TRBJ1-2, with a weak D call TRBD1 (5 bases). The CDR3 is made up of 16 amino acids. Trimming left V 1 base short and J 3 bases short, with 15 bases between. CDR1 is KGHSH, CDR2 LQKENI, per germline. This CDR3 is CASSPLPGQVDYGYTF. CDR3 in DNA: TGTGCCAGCTCACCACTCCCGGGGCAGGTTGACTATGGCTACACCTTC. Looking up the rest from reference TRBV18 and TRBJ1-2 gives the full variable domain: NAGVMQNPRHLVRRRGQEARLRCSPMKGHSHVYWYRQLPEEGLKFMVYLQKENIIDESGMPKERFSAEFPKEGPSILRIQQVVRGDSAAYFCASSPLPGQVDYGYTFGSGTRLTVV.

The gene calls are TRBV11-2 and TRBJ2-7, with D perhaps TRBD1 or TRBD2 (5 bases each). V lost 1 base to trimming and J lost 7 bases, with 17 bases between them. CDR1 is SGHAT, CDR2 FQNNGV, per germline. The CDR3 covers 15 residues. The CDR3 bases are TGTGCCAGCAGCTTAGTTCGGGGCCCGACGAGGGAGCAGTACTTC. This sequence encodes CASSLVRGPTREQYF.

This chain uses TRBV6-2 or TRBV6-3 with TRBJ1-5; TRBD1 matches at 8 bases. Germline values: CDR1 MNHEY, CDR2 SVGEGT. With 6 bases clipped from V and 7 bases from J, the junction kept 2 bases outside the gene matches. The CDR3 totals 12 residues. The CDR3 region has the DNA TGTGCCAGCAGCAGGGGGCAGCAGCCCCAGCATTTT. The encoded protein is CASSRGQQPQHF.

V is TRBV3-1 (or the pseudogene TRBV3-2) and J is TRBJ2-7, with 9 bases identical to TRBD2. The CDR3 covers 18 residues. Looked up from germline, CDR1 is LGHDT and CDR2 is YNNKEL (reference sequence). V was pared by 1 base and J by 1 base, with 11 bases of the junction left unmatched. In DNA form, the CDR3 reads TGTGCCAGCAGCCAAGGGGGAACTAGCGGGCTAAAGTCCTACGAGCAGTACTTC. It yields the protein CASSQGGTSGLKSYEQYF.

The table lists this clone with a count of one. The chain employs TRBV5-1 and TRBJ1-1; TRBD1 matches at 7 bases. CDR3 length equals 16 residues. The germline CDR1 and CDR2 sequences are SGHRS and YFSETQ. Trimming removed 4 bases from V and 0 bases from J; junction bases left unmatched: 9. CDR3 region: CASSGPTTGLNTEAFF. The CDR3, as DNA: TGCGCCAGCAGCGGGCCTACGACAGGGCTGAACACTGAAGCTTTCTTT.

This rearrangement joins TRBV7-9 to TRBJ1-5; unclear D gene. Per germline, CDR1 SEHNR and CDR2 FQNEAQ (reference sequence). V was cut by 4 bases and J by 7 bases, with 11 bases left in between. This CDR3 region has 13 residues. The CDR3 DNA sequence: TGTGCCAGCAGCTCAGGAGGAGGACAGCCCCAGCATTTT. Translated, it gives CASSSGGGQPQHF.

V gene TRBV6-5 combines with J gene TRBJ1-5, with no clear D. Trimming removed 11 bases at V and 0 bases at J, with 17 bases between. The germline CDR1 and CDR2 sequences are MNHEY and SVGAGI. The CDR3 runs 15 residues. The CDR3 DNA sequence: TGTGCCGCCTCAGCGGATGCCTATAGCAATCAGCCCCAGCATTTT. Its protein product is CAASADAYSNQPQHF.

The chain recombines TRBV12-3 or TRBV12-4 with TRBJ2-7, with unresolved D. The CDR3 length is 11 residues. Trimming took 4 bases from V and 5 from J, leaving 6 bases between them. The CDR3 DNA sequence: TGTGCCAGCAGTTCTCGTAACGAGCAGTACTTC. The encoded protein is CASSSRNEQYF.

This clone was observed a single time. The chain combines TRBV5-1 with TRBJ2-1; 10 positions agree with TRBD2. CDR3 length equals 15 residues. Trimming cost V 3 bases and J 6 bases; bases outside gene matches: 6. Germline CDR1 is SGHRS and CDR2 is YFSETQ. CDR3 sequence (DNA): TGCGCCAGCAGCTCCGGGACTAGCGAGTTCAATGAGCAGTTCTTC. The encoded protein is CASSSGTSEFNEQFF.

This clone was seen repeatedly, ten times or more. The chain combines TRBV28 with TRBJ1-2, with TRBD1 as a possible D gene (6 bases). V was shortened by 3 bases and J by 5 bases, with 7 bases between the two germline ends. Germline values: CDR1 MDHEN, CDR2 SYDVKM. The CDR3 covers 12 residues. The CDR3 nucleotides read TGTGCCAGCAGTTTTCAGGGGTATGGCTACACCTTC. Protein sequence: CASSFQGYGYTF.

The V and J genes are TRBV5-1 and TRBJ2-2; the match to TRBD1 covers 7 bases. Germline-derived CDR1 and CDR2 are SGHRS and YFSETQ. The CDR3 is 17 residues long. V was clipped by 2 bases and J by 4 bases; unmatched bases: 11. CDR3 sequence (DNA): TGCGCCAGCAGCTTTCAGCTGGGACAGCCGACCACCGGGGAGCTGTTTTTT. This codes for CASSFQLGQPTTGELFF.

The rearrangement joins TRBV5-8 to TRBJ1-1; no definite D call. V lost 6 bases to trimming and J lost 0 bases, with 12 bases between them. This CDR3 contains 14 residues. CDR1 and CDR2 (germline): SGHTS, YDEGEE. CDR3 region: CASTRSPMNTEAFF. CDR3 DNA: TGTGCCAGCACAAGGTCCCCCATGAACACTGAAGCTTTCTTT.

The chain couples TRBV15 to TRBJ1-3; D ambiguous. The CDR3 consists of 13 residues. The germline V gene has CDR1 LNHNV and CDR2 YYDKDF (reference sequence). The V end lost 4 bases, the J end lost 0 bases, and 4 bases lay between the germline ends. This chain's CDR3 is CATSNPSGNTIYF. The CDR3, as DNA: TGTGCCACCAGCAACCCCTCTGGAAACACCATATATTTT.

This clone showed up just a few times. The rearrangement joins TRBV6-2 or TRBV6-3 to TRBJ1-1; maybe TRBD1 (5 bases). The CDR3 contains 13 residues. V lost 5 bases to trimming and J lost 5 bases, with 12 bases between them. Per germline, CDR1 MNHEY and CDR2 SVGEGT. CDR3 protein: CASSRSEGTEAFF. For the CDR3, the DNA is TGTGCCAGCAGTCGATCGGAGGGGACTGAAGCTTTCTTT.

The chain joins TRBV7-9 to TRBJ1-5; D may be TRBD1 (5 bases). V was trimmed by 4 bases and J by 4 bases, leaving 8 bases between them. Germline CDR1 SEHNR, CDR2 FQNEAQ (reference sequence). The CDR3 extends over 13 amino acids. CDR3 protein: CASSSSGNQPQHF. For the CDR3, the DNA is TGTGCCAGCAGCTCATCAGGGAATCAGCCCCAGCATTTT.

The chain recombines TRBV11-3 with TRBJ2-3; a possible D gene is TRBD2 (5 bases). Germline CDR1 SGHNT, CDR2 YENEEA. This CDR3 has 15 residues. Trimming removed 1 base from V and 0 bases from J, with 8 bases in between. The CDR3 DNA follows: TGTGCCAGCAGCTTAGGAGCGGCTAGCACAGATACGCAGTATTTT. The encoded protein is CASSLGAASTDTQYF.